The subject of this entry is one TCR beta chain. Antigen: not known. This specimen comes from a study of cytomegalovirus exposure and HLA in healthy donors. General study points: Accounts indicate the classifier identified cytomegalovirus status with strong specificity and sensitivity.

The CDR3 covers 16 residues. Germline V gives CDR1 SGHRS, CDR2 YFSETQ. Trimming removed 4 bases at V and 0 bases at J, with 15 bases between. TCRdb's copy holds only in-frame clones and misses some; the assay was immunoSEQ multiplex PCR. The table has 110,000 to 150,000 clones, about 94% seen once. Sequencing used PBMCs. This chain uses TRBV5-1 with TRBJ2-3; the D gene is possibly TRBD1 (6 bases). This receptor was obtained from a man aged 18 to 29 in good health and CMV-seropositive. CDR3 DNA: TGCGCCAGCAGCGGGGAGTGGGACACCAGCACAGATACGCAGTATTTT. Its translation: CASSGEWDTSTDTQYF.